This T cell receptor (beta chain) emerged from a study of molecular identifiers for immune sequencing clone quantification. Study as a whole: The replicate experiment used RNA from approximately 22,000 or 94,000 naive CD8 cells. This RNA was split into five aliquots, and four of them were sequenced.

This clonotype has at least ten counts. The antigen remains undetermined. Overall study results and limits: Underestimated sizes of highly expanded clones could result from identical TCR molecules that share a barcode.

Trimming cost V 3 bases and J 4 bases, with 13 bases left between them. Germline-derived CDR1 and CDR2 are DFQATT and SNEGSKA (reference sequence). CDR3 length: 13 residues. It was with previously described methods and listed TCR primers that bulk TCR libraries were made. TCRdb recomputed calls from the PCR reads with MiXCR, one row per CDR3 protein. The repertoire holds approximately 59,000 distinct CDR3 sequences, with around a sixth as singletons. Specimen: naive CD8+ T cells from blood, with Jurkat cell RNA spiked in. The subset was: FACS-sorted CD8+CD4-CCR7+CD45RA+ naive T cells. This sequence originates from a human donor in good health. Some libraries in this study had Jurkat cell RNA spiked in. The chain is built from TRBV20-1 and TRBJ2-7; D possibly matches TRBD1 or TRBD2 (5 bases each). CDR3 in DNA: TGCAGTGCTAGTACCTGGGACGGGTACGAGCAGTACTTC. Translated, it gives CSASTWDGYEQYF.